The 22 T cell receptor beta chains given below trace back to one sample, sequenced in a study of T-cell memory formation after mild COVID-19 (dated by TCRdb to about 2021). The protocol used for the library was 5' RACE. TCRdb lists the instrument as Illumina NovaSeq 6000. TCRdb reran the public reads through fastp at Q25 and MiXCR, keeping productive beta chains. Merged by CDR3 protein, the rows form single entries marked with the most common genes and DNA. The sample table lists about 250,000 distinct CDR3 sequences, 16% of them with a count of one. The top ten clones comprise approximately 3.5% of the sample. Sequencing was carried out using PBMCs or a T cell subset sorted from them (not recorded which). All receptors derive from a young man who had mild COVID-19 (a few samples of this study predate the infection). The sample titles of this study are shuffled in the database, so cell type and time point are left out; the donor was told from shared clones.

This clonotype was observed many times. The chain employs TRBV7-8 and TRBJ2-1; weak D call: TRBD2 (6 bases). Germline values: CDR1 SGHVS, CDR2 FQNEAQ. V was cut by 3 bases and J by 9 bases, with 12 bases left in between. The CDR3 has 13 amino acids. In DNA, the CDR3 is TGTGCCAGCAGCTTCTCGGGGGTGGGTGAGCAGTTCTTC. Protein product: CASSFSGVGEQFF.

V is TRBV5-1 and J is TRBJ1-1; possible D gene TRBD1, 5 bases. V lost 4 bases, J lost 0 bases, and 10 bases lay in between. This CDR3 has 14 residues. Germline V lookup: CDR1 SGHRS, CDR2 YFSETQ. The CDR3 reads CASSPDSMNTEAFF. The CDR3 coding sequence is TGCGCCAGCAGCCCCGACAGCATGAACACTGAAGCTTTCTTT.

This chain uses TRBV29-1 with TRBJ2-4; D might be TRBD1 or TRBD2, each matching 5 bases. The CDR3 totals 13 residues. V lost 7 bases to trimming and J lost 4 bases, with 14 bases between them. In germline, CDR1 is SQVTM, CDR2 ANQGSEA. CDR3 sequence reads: CSAGRGGKNIQYF. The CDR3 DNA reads TGCAGCGCTGGTCGGGGCGGAAAAAACATTCAGTACTTC.

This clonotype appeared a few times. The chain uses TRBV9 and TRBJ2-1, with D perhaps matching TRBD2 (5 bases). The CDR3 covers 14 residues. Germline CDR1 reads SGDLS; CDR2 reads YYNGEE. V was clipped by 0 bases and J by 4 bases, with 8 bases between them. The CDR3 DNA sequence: TGTGCCAGCAGCGTAGCTGGGAGTTACAATGAGCAGTTCTTC. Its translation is CASSVAGSYNEQFF. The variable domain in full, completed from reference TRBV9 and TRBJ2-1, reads DSGVTQTPKHLITATGQRVTLRCSPRSGDLSVYWYQQSLDQGLQFLIQYYNGEERAKGNILERFSAQQFPDLHSELNLSSLELGDSALYFCASSVAGSYNEQFFGPGTRLTVL.

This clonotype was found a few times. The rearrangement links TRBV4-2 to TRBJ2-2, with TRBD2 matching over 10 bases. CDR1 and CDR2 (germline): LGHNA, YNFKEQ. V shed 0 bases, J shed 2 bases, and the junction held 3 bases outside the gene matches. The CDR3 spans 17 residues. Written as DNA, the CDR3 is TGTGCCAGCAGCCAAGATTGGACTAGCGGTAACACCGGGGAGCTGTTTTTT. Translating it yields CASSQDWTSGNTGELFF.

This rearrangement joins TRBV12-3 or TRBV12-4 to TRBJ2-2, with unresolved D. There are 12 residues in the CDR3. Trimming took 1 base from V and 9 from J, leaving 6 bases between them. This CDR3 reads CASSLGSRELFF. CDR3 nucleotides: TGTGCCAGCAGTTTAGGCAGCAGGGAGCTGTTTTTT.

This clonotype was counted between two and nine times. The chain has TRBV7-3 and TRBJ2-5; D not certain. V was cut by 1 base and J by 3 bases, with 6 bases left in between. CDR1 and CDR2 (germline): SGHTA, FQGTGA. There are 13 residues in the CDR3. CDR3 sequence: CASSLNRKETQYF. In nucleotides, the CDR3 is TGTGCCAGCAGCTTAAACAGAAAAGAGACCCAGTACTTC.

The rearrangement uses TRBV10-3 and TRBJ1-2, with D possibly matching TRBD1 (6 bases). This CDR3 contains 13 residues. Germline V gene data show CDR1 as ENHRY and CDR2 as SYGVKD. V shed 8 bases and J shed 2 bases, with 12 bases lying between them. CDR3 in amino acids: CAISLGANYGYTF. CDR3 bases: TGTGCCATCTCTTTGGGGGCCAACTATGGCTACACCTTC.

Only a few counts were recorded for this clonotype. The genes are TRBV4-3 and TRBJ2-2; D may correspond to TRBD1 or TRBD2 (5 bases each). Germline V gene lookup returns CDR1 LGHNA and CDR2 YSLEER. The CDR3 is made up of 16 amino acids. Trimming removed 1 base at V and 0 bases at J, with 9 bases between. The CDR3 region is CASSQAGGSNTGELFF. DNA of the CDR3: TGCGCCAGCAGCCAAGCTGGGGGTTCGAACACCGGGGAGCTGTTTTTT.

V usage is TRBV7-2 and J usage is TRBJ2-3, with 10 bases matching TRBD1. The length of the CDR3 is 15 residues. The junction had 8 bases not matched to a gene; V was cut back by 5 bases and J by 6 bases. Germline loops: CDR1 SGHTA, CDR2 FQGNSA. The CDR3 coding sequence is TGTGCCAGCAGCGATCCGGGACAGGGGTGGGATACGCAGTATTTT. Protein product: CASSDPGQGWDTQYF.

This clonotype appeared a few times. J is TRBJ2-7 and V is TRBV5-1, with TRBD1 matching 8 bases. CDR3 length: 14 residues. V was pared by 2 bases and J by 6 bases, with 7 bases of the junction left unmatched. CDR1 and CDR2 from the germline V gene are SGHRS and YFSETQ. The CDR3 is CASSLQGERAEQYF. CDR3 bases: TGCGCCAGCAGCTTACAGGGGGAGAGAGCCGAGCAGTACTTC.

The chain's CDR3 is CASSLPATETQYF. CDR3 coding DNA: TGTGCCAGCAGCCTCCCTGCGACTGAAACGCAGTATTTT. The V gene is TRBV7-2, the J gene TRBJ2-3; D is uncertain. Germline lookup yields CDR1 SGHTA and CDR2 FQGNSA. The CDR3 extends over 13 amino acids. V shed 5 bases and J shed 9 bases, with 15 bases lying between them.

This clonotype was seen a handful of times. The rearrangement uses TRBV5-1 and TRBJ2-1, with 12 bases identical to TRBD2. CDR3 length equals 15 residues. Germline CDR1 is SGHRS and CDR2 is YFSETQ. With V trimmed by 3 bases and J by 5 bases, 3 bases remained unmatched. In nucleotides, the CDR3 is TGCGCCAGCAGCTCGACTAGCGGGAGCGACAATGAGCAGTTCTTC. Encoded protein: CASSSTSGSDNEQFF.

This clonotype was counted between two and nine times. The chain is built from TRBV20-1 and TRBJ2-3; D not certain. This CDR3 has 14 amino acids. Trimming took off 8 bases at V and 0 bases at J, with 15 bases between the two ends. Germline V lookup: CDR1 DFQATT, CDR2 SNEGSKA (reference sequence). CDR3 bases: TGCAGTCCCCGGTACTCACCTAGCACAGATACGCAGTATTTT. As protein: CSPRYSPSTDTQYF.

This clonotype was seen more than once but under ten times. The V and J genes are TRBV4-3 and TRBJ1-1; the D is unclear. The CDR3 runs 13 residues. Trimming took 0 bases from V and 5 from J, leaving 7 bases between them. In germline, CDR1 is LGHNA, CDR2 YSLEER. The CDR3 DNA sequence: TGCGCCAGCAGCCAAGAGACGGGAACTGAAGCTTTCTTT. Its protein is CASSQETGTEAFF.

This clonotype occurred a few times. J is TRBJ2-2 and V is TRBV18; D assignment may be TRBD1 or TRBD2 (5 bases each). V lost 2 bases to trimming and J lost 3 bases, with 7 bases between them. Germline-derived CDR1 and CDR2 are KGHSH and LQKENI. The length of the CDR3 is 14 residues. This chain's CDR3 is CASSPGTDTGELFF. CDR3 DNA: TGTGCCAGCTCACCAGGGACGGACACCGGGGAGCTGTTTTTT.

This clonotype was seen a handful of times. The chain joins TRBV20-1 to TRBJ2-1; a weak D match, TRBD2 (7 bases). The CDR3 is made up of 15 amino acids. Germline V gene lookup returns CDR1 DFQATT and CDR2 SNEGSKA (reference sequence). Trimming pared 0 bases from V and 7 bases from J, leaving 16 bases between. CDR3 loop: CSARDGGGGLNEQFF. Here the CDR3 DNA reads TGCAGTGCTAGAGATGGGGGCGGGGGCCTAAATGAGCAGTTCTTC.

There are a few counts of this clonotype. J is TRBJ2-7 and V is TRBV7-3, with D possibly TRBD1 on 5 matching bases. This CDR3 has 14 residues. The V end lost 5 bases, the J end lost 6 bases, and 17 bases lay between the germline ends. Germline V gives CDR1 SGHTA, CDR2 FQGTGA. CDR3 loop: CASSALWQGSEQYV. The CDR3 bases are TGTGCCAGCAGCGCTCTTTGGCAGGGTTCCGAGCAGTACGTC.

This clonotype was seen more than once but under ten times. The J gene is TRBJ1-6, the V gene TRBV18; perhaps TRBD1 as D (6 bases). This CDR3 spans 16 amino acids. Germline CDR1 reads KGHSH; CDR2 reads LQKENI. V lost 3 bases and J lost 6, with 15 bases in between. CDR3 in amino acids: CASSPVGQTFNSPLHF. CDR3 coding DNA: TGTGCCAGCTCACCTGTCGGACAGACTTTTAATTCACCCCTCCACTTT.

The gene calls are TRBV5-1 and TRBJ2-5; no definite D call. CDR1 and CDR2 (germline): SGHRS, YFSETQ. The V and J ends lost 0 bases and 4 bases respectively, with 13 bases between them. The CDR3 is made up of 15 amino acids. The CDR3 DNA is TGCGCCAGCAGCTTGGACATCGGGCGGAGAGAGACCCAGTACTTC. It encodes CASSLDIGRRETQYF.

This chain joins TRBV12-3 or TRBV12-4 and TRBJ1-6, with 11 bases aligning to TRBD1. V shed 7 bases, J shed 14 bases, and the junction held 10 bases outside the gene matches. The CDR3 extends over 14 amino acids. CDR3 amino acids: CASKLGTGGTTLHF. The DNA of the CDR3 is TGTGCCAGCAAATTGGGGACAGGGGGTACCACCCTCCACTTT.

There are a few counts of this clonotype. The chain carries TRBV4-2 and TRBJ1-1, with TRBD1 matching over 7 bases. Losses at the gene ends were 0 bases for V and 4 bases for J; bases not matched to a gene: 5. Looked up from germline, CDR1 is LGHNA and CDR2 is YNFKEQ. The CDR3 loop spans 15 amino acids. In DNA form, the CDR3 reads TGTGCCAGCAGCCAAGAGGCACAGGGGAGCACTGAAGCTTTCTTT. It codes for CASSQEAQGSTEAFF.